These T cell receptor beta chains were read from a single sample in a study of blood T cell repertoires in COVID-19. TCRdb's table, derived via immunoSEQ multiplex PCR, lists solely in-frame clones and lacks some. The data contain 150,000 to 200,000 clones, about 86% of them singletons. Material: peripheral blood. The origin of the receptors is a man between 50 and 59 years old with active or convalescent COVID-19. Both conserved end residues are trimmed from each CDR3.

V gene | CDR3 protein
TRBV4-2 | ASSHGESNEKLF
TRBV7-9 | ASSLGGDSNQPQH
TRBV19 | ASIDVGTGSTEAF
TRBV12-3/TRBV12-4 | ATATGEDGYT
TRBV28 | ASSFGTGATNQPQH
TRBV28 | ASSPGIASGNTIY
TRBV29-1 | SVAVGGSTNEQF
TRBV7-2 | ASSSGLAGRYQETQY
TRBV7-9 | ASSLARTSGGGDEQF
TRBV2 | ASSDRFSGNTIY
TRBV19 | ASSISLTGTSGMVQQF
TRBV19 | ASSIDSGLGTQY
TRBV7-9 | ASSATGGERYT
TRBV5-5 | ASSWGLAGARTGELF
TRBV19 | ASSPLTALGELF
TRBV6-6 | ASSYRTGSNYGYT
TRBV13 | ASSPNQGCPSYEQY
TRBV6-1 | ASSLLKGQGHEQY